Below, 28 T cell receptor beta chains from the same sample are listed, as sequenced in a study of blood T cell repertoires in COVID-19. Profiled with immunoSEQ multiplex PCR; TCRdb holds only in-frame clones, not every one. In the table there are fewer than 85,000 clones, 80% to 90% of which are singletons. The sample consisted of peripheral blood. These receptors were taken from a woman of 80 years or more with active or convalescent COVID-19.

The chain couples TRBV27 to TRBJ1-4; 12 positions match TRBD1. Germline values: CDR1 MNHEY, CDR2 SMNVEV (reference sequence). The CDR3 has 18 residues. V lost 6 bases, J lost 8 bases, and 16 bases stayed unmatched. The CDR3 nucleotides are TGTGCCAGCAGAAAATATGGGACAGGGGGCAAGATTGAAGAAAAACTGTTTTTT. Translating gives CASRKYGTGGKIEEKLFF.

This clone was counted between two and nine times. V and J are TRBV4-1 and TRBJ2-5, with D possibly matching TRBD1 (6 bases). Germline V gene lookup returns CDR1 MGHRA and CDR2 YSYEKL. V lost 2 bases, J lost 1 base, and 11 bases lay in between. The CDR3 is 15 residues long. The CDR3 DNA is TGCGCCAGCAGCCAAAACGGACAGAGCCAAGAGACCCAGTACTTC. Amino acids: CASSQNGQSQETQYF.

This clone came up once. The V gene is TRBV28, the J gene TRBJ2-3, with 8 bases matching TRBD2. This CDR3 region has 16 residues. CDR1 and CDR2 (germline): MDHEN, SYDVKM. The ends lost 6 bases at V and 2 bases at J; junction bases unmatched: 10. The chain's CDR3 is CASSLTLAGNTDTQYF. The CDR3 DNA reads as TGTGCCAGCAGCCTCACCTTAGCGGGAAACACAGATACGCAGTATTTT.

V usage is TRBV7-2 and J usage is TRBJ1-2; no reliable D call. Deletions cut 5 bases from V and 8 bases from J, with 15 bases between. CDR3 size: 13 residues. Germline CDR1 SGHTA, CDR2 FQGNSA. In DNA form, the CDR3 reads TGTGCCAGCAGCCCAGAACTCTGGGCCGGCTACACCTTC. This sequence encodes CASSPELWAGYTF.

The rearrangement joins TRBV11-3 to TRBJ1-6, with D possibly TRBD1 on 5 matching bases. V lost 10 bases and J lost 9, with 16 bases in between. The CDR3 covers 13 residues. Germline CDR1 reads SGHNT; CDR2 reads YENEEA. The CDR3 protein is CATRRTPGSPLHF. CDR3 nucleotide sequence: TGTGCCACCCGTAGGACACCAGGTTCACCCCTCCACTTT.

This rearrangement joins TRBV6-2 or TRBV6-3 to TRBJ2-7; TRBD1 is a possible D gene (5 bases). The V gene lost 6 bases and the J gene lost 4 bases, with 16 bases spanning the gap. The CDR3 consists of 14 residues. Germline CDR1 MNHEY, CDR2 SVGEGT. The CDR3 here is CASSREVGAYEQYF. The CDR3 DNA is TGTGCCAGCAGCCGAGAGGTAGGGGCATACGAGCAGTACTTC.

The chain joins TRBV9 to TRBJ1-1, with TRBD1 matching 8 bases. J gave up 10 bases and V 4 bases, and 15 bases lay outside the gene matches. The V gene's germline CDR1 is SGDLS and CDR2 YYNGEE. The CDR3 totals 15 residues. This chain's CDR3 is CASSPYPPPTGAAFF. In nucleotides, the CDR3 is TGTGCCAGCAGCCCGTACCCTCCTCCGACAGGGGCAGCTTTCTTT. The full variable domain, its missing parts supplied by reference TRBV9 and TRBJ1-1, is DSGVTQTPKHLITATGQRVTLRCSPRSGDLSVYWYQQSLDQGLQFLIQYYNGEERAKGNILERFSAQQFPDLHSELNLSSLELGDSALYFCASSPYPPPTGAAFFGQGTRLTVV.

The chain employs TRBV20-1 and TRBJ2-2; D uncertain. The ends were cut back, 6 bases at V and 5 bases at J, with 7 bases in the middle. This CDR3 comprises 11 residues. Per the germline V gene, CDR1 is DFQATT and CDR2 is SNEGSKA (reference sequence). The CDR3 nucleotides are TGCAGTGCCCCGTTGACCGGGGAGCTGTTTTTT. As protein: CSAPLTGELFF.

The chain recombines TRBV28 with TRBJ1-2, with a tentative D call TRBD1 (6 bases). V was shortened by 4 bases and J by 4 bases, with 13 bases between the two germline ends. The CDR3 is 14 amino acids. Germline lookup yields CDR1 MDHEN and CDR2 SYDVKM. The CDR3 nucleotides are TGTGCCAGCAGTTCCTCGGACAGAACCTATGGCTACACCTTC. Translating it yields CASSSSDRTYGYTF.

The chain uses TRBV11-2 and TRBJ1-2; TRBD1 matches 9 bases. This CDR3 contains 13 residues. Germline-derived CDR1 and CDR2 are SGHAT and FQNNGV. Losses at the gene ends were 11 bases for V and 6 bases for J; bases not matched to a gene: 10. CDR3 protein: CAERRDRGNGYTF. The CDR3 coding sequence is TGTGCCGAGAGAAGAGACAGGGGGAATGGCTACACCTTC.

V usage is TRBV11-3 and J usage is TRBJ2-1, with no clear D. Per the germline V gene, CDR1 is SGHNT and CDR2 is YENEEA. The CDR3 totals 14 residues. The V and J ends lost 3 bases and 5 bases respectively, with 11 bases between them. DNA of the CDR3: TGTGCCAGCAGCTTGGAGAATGGCAACAATGAGCAGTTCTTC. Protein: CASSLENGNNEQFF.

The chain carries TRBV19 and TRBJ1-3; no clear D gene. This CDR3 has 12 residues. V lost 3 bases and J 6 bases, leaving 6 bases between the germline ends. Germline assignment: CDR1 LNHDA and CDR2 SQIVND (reference sequence). This CDR3 is CASSIPLNTIYF. As DNA, the CDR3 is TGTGCCAGTAGTATCCCTCTAAACACCATATATTTT.

V and J are TRBV24-1 and TRBJ1-2; D is unclear. The CDR3 covers 13 residues. The V gene lost 6 bases and the J gene lost 2 bases, with 9 bases spanning the gap. Germline CDR1 and CDR2: KGHDR and SFDVKD. The chain's CDR3 is CATSLAANYGYTF. CDR3 DNA sequence: TGTGCCACCAGTTTGGCAGCGAACTATGGCTACACCTTC.

The rearrangement links TRBV29-1 to TRBJ2-1; 11 bases match TRBD2. The CDR3 has 14 residues. Germline CDR1 reads SQVTM; CDR2 reads ANQGSEA. The junction had 6 bases not matched to a gene; V was cut back by 7 bases and J by 4 bases. The CDR3 here is CSGKLAGDYNEQFF. CDR3 coding DNA: TGCAGCGGAAAACTAGCGGGAGATTACAATGAGCAGTTCTTC.

This clone was observed a few times. The chain employs TRBV12-3 or TRBV12-4 and TRBJ1-1; D is ambiguous. The length of the CDR3 is 11 residues. Trimming pared 5 bases from V and 8 bases from J, leaving 9 bases between. The CDR3 DNA sequence: TGTGCCAGCAGTACCAGACTCGAAGCTTTCTTT. The encoded protein is CASSTRLEAFF.

This clone was seen a single time. The genes are TRBV11-3 and TRBJ2-1; the match to TRBD2 covers 10 bases. CDR3 size: 16 residues. The germline CDR1 and CDR2 sequences are SGHNT and YENEEA. Trimming removed 6 bases from V and 4 bases from J; junction bases left unmatched: 9. Written as DNA, the CDR3 is TGTGCCAGCAGAGATAGACTAGCGGGTCTATACAATGAGCAGTTCTTC. This gives the protein CASRDRLAGLYNEQFF.

The chain has TRBV5-1 and TRBJ1-1, with D hard to call. Per germline, CDR1 SGHRS and CDR2 YFSETQ. The V and J ends lost 5 bases and 5 bases respectively, with 19 bases between them. The CDR3 is made up of 15 amino acids. For the CDR3, the DNA is TGCGCCAGCAGTTCCCCCGGGTCCCCCGTGACTGAAGCTTTCTTT. It codes for CASSSPGSPVTEAFF.

The rearrangement joins TRBV20-1 to TRBJ2-3; 7 nucleotides agree with TRBD1. CDR3 length: 14 residues. Germline CDR1 DFQATT, CDR2 SNEGSKA (reference sequence). The V segment lost 3 bases and the J segment 5 bases; nucleotides outside the gene matches: 8. CDR3 in DNA: TGCAGTGCTAGTAGAAGACAGGGACAAGATACGCAGTATTTT. Its translation is CSASRRQGQDTQYF.

The rearrangement uses TRBV28 and TRBJ2-1; 12 bases map to TRBD1. J was trimmed by 4 bases and V by 8 bases; bases with no gene match: 15. The germline gives CDR1 MDHEN, CDR2 SYDVKM. The CDR3 has 18 residues. In DNA, the CDR3 is TGTGCCAGCCGAACTGGGGACAGGGGGCGCAGTTTTTACAATGAGCAGTTCTTC. As protein: CASRTGDRGRSFYNEQFF.

The V call is TRBV19, the J call TRBJ1-1, with 8 bases identical to TRBD1. The CDR3 has 15 residues. V trimming: 6 bases; J trimming: 2 bases; junction bases outside the gene matches: 8. The germline CDR1 and CDR2 sequences are LNHDA and SQIVND (reference sequence). The CDR3 loop reads CASRDPTGGNTEAFF. CDR3 sequence (DNA): TGTGCCAGTAGGGACCCTACAGGGGGTAACACTGAAGCTTTCTTT. The variable domain in full, with the rest retrieved from reference TRBV19 and TRBJ1-1, is DGGITQSPKYLFRKEGQNVTLSCEQNLNHDAMYWYRQDPGQGLRLIYYSQIVNDFQKGDIAEGYSVSREKKESFPLTVTSAQKNPTAFYLCASRDPTGGNTEAFFGQGTRLTVV.

This clone was counted a few times. The chain links TRBV5-1 to TRBJ2-5; 8 nucleotides align to TRBD2. This CDR3 comprises 15 residues. Germline-derived CDR1 and CDR2 are SGHRS and YFSETQ. Trimming at V came to 4 bases and at J to 2 bases, leaving 7 bases not matched to a gene. The CDR3 sequence: CASSIRTSGQETQYF. The CDR3 DNA reads as TGCGCCAGCAGCATTCGAACTAGCGGTCAAGAGACCCAGTACTTC.

The CDR3 spells CASSPLFLDGQGYTF. DNA of the CDR3: TGTGCCAGCAGCCCCCTTTTTCTAGACGGTCAAGGCTACACCTTC. The chain combines TRBV7-9 with TRBJ1-2; no clear D. The CDR3 covers 15 residues. The ends were cut back, 5 bases at V and 8 bases at J, with 21 bases in the middle. Per germline, CDR1 SEHNR and CDR2 FQNEAQ (reference sequence).

CDR3 sequence: CASSLVGLRGKETQYF. DNA for the CDR3: TGTGCCAGCAGCTTAGTGGGGCTGAGGGGGAAGGAGACCCAGTACTTC. The V call is TRBV7-2, the J call TRBJ2-5; D may be TRBD1 (6 bases). This CDR3 has 16 residues. The V and J ends lost 1 base and 5 bases respectively, with 17 bases between them. CDR1 SGHTA and CDR2 FQGNSA come from the germline V gene.

This chain uses TRBV12-5 with TRBJ1-1; weak D call: TRBD1 (5 bases). With 7 bases removed from V and 1 base from J, the gap between germline ends came to 13 bases. This CDR3 comprises 14 residues. CDR1 is LGHNT and CDR2 is FRNRAP in the germline V gene. The CDR3 region is CASAPGGGNTEAFF. The CDR3 DNA sequence: TGTGCTAGTGCCCCCGGGGGGGGGAACACTGAAGCTTTCTTT. The complete variable domain, with remaining parts taken from reference TRBV12-5 and TRBJ1-1, reads DARVTQTPRHKVTEMGQEVTMRCQPILGHNTVFWYRQTMMQGLELLAYFRNRAPLDDSGMPKDRFSAEMPDATLATLKIQPSEPRDSAVYFCASAPGGGNTEAFFGQGTRLTVV.

V gene TRBV24-1 combines with J gene TRBJ2-3; TRBD2 agrees at 9 bases. Germline V gene sequence: CDR1 KGHDR, CDR2 SFDVKD. Trimming at V came to 9 bases and at J to 2 bases, leaving 5 bases not matched to a gene. The CDR3 runs to 14 residues. The CDR3 region has the DNA TGTGCCACCGGTGCTAGCGGGGTCACAGATACGCAGTATTTT. Amino acids: CATGASGVTDTQYF.

The J gene is TRBJ2-2, the V gene TRBV27; TRBD2 is a possible D gene (6 bases). Germline V gene lookup returns CDR1 MNHEY and CDR2 SMNVEV (reference sequence). This CDR3 is 15 amino acids long. Between the trimmed V and J ends, which lost 7 bases and 5 bases, there was a span of 17 bases. DNA for the CDR3: TGTGCCAGCAAAACGCGGAGGGAAGCAACCGGGGAGCTGTTTTTT. This encodes CASKTRREATGELFF.

V gene TRBV7-2 combines with J gene TRBJ1-3; 8 nucleotides line up with TRBD1. The V gene end was trimmed by 5 bases and the J gene end by 2 bases; junction bases not matched to a gene: 8. CDR3 length: 16 amino acids. Germline CDR1 reads SGHTA; CDR2 reads FQGNSA. CDR3 DNA sequence: TGTGCCAGCAGCCAAGGCACAGGGGGAACTGGAAACACCATATATTTT. It codes for CASSQGTGGTGNTIYF.

This chain joins TRBV19 and TRBJ2-2, with TRBD1 matching over 7 bases. Per germline, CDR1 LNHDA and CDR2 SQIVND (reference sequence). The CDR3 runs to 14 residues. V was pared by 5 bases and J by 5 bases, with 5 bases of the junction left unmatched. CDR3 nucleotide sequence: TGTGCCAGTAGTCCCTTGACAGGGACCGGGGAGCTGTTTTTT. Protein: CASSPLTGTGELFF.